This record concerns one TCR beta chain sequence. Extraction of RNA preceded its reverse transcription into cDNA, which served as the sequencing template. The repertoire was sequenced with immunoSEQ multiplex PCR; TCRdb's copy has only in-frame clones and lacks some. This table holds 100,000 to 150,000 clones, roughly 58% found once. This specimen comes from a study of CD8+ T cells in alopecia areata. This specimen was CD4+ T cells sorted from blood, taken at week 0. The sequence derives from a human donor with alopecia areata.

CDR3 nucleotide sequence: TGTGCCAGCAGCTTCGACAGGGCGACTAACTATGGCTACACCTTC. It yields the protein CASSFDRATNYGYTF. The rearrangement joins TRBV7-2 to TRBJ1-2; TRBD1 matches 7 bases. The trim removed 3 bases at V and 0 bases at J, leaving 4 bases unmatched. CDR1 is SGHTA, CDR2 FQGNSA, per germline. This CDR3 is built from 15 residues.